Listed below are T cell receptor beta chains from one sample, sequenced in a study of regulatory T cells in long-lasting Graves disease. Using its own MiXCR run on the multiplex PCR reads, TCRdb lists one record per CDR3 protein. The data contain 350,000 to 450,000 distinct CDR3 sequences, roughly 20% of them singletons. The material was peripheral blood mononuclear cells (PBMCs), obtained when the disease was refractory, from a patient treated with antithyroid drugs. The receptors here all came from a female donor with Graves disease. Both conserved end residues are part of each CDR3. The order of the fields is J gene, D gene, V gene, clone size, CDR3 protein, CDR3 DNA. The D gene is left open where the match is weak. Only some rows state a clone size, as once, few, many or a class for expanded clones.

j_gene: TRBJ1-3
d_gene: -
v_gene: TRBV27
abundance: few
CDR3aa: CASSLSRTAGNTIYF
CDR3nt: TGTGCCAGCAGTTTATCCAGAACGGCTGGAAACACCATATATTTT

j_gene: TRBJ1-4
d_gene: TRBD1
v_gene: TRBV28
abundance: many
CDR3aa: CASSPTGLKEKLFF
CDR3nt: TGTGCCAGCAGTCCGACAGGGTTGAAAGAAAAACTGTTTTTT

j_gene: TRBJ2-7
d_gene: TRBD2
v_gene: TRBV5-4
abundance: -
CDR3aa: CASSLALGLAGGEQYF
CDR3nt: TGTGCCAGCAGCTTGGCTCTCGGACTAGCGGGAGGCGAGCAGTACTTC

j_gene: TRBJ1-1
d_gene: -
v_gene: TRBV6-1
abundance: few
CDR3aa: CASSPPYVKYTEAFF
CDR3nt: TGTGCCAGCAGTCCCCCGTACGTAAAATACACTGAAGCTTTCTTT

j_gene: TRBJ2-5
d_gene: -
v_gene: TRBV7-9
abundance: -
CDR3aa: CAGAAGPSGGETQYF
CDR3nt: TGTGCCGGGGCGGCGGGCCCGAGTGGAGGGGAGACCCAGTACTTC

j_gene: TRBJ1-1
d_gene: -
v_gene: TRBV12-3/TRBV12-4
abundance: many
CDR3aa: CASSLSGLNTEAFF
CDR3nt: TGTGCCAGCAGTTTATCAGGGTTGAACACTGAAGCTTTCTTT

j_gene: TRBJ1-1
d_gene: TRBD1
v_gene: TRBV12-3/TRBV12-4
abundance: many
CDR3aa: CASSLVDRDGEAFF
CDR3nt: TGTGCCAGCAGTTTAGTAGACAGGGATGGGGAAGCTTTCTTT

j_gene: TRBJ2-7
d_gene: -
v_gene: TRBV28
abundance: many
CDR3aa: CASIEAGQFYEQYF
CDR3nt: TGTGCCAGCATCGAGGCAGGCCAATTCTACGAGCAGTACTTC

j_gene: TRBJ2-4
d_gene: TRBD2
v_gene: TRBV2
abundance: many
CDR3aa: CASIGRDTNIQYF
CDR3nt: TGTGCCAGCATCGGGAGGGACACAAACATTCAGTACTTC

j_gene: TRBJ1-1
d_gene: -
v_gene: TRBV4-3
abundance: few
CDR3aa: CASSQEPPLTEAFF
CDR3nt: TGCGCCAGCAGCCAAGAACCACCGTTGACAGAAGCTTTCTTT

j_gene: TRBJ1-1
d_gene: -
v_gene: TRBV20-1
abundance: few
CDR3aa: CSASQQNTEAFF
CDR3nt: TGCAGTGCCTCACAGCAAAACACTGAAGCTTTCTTT

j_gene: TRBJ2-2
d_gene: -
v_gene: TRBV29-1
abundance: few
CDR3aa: CSVGPGSLTGELFF
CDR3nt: TGCAGCGTTGGACCCGGGAGCCTGACCGGGGAGCTGTTTTTT

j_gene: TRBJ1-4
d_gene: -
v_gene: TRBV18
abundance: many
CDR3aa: CASSPPTAFGEKLFF
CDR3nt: TGTGCCAGCTCACCACCGACAGCATTCGGGGAAAAACTGTTTTTT

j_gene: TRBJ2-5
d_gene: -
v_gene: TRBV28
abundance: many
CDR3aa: CASSPRQYQETQYF
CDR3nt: TGTGCCAGCAGTCCCAGACAGTACCAAGAGACCCAGTACTTC

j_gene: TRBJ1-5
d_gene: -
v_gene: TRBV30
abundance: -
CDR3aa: CAWSIKTGGNQPQHF
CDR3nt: TGTGCCTGGAGTATTAAGACAGGAGGTAATCAGCCCCAGCATTTT

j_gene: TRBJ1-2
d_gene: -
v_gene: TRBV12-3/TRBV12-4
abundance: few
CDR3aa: CASSLGTYYGYTF
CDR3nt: TGTGCCAGCAGTTTGGGGACTTACTATGGCTACACCTTC

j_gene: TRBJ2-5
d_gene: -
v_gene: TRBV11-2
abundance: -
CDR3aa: CASSFDNIPQETQYF
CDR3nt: TGTGCCAGCAGCTTTGACAACATACCCCAAGAGACCCAGTACTTC

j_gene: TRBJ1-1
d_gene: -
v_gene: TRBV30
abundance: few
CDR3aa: CAWSRGLNTEAFF
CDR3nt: TGTGCCTGGAGCAGGGGACTCAACACTGAAGCTTTCTTT

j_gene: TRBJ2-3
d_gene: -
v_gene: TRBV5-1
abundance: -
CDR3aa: CASSLEQSNTQYF
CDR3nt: TGCGCCAGCAGCTTGGAACAGTCTAATACGCAGTATTTT

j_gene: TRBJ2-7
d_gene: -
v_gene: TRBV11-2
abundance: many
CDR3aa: CASSLAFYEQYF
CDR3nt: TGTGCCAGCAGCTTAGCCTTCTACGAGCAGTACTTC

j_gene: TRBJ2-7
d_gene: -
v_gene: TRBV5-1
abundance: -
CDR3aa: CASSSEAGLLTYEQYF
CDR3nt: TGCGCCAGCAGCTCGGAAGCAGGGCTACTAACCTACGAGCAGTACTTC

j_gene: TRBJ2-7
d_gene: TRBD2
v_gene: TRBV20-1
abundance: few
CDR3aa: CSAEGGTSGTLEQYF
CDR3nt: TGCAGTGCTGAAGGAGGAACTAGCGGGACTCTCGAGCAGTACTTC

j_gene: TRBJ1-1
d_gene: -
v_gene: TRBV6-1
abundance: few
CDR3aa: CASSDRVLRAFF
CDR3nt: TGTGCCAGCAGTGACAGGGTTCTGCGAGCTTTCTTT

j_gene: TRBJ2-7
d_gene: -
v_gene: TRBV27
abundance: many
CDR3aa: CASSSHRTSYEQYF
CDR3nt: TGTGCCAGCAGTAGTCATCGGACTTCCTACGAGCAGTACTTC

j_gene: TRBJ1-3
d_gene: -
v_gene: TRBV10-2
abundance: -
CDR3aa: CASSEPRGSGGAGNTIYF
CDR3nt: TGCGCCAGCAGTGAACCCCGGGGGAGTGGAGGGGCTGGAAACACCATATATTTT

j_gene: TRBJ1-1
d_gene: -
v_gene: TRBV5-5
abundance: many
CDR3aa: CASSPGHNTEAFF
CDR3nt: TGTGCCAGCAGCCCCGGACACAACACTGAAGCTTTCTTT

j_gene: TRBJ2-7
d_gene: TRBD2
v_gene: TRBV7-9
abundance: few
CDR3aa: CASSLGGTSGEQYF
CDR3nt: TGTGCCAGCAGCTTAGGCGGGACTAGCGGCGAGCAGTACTTC

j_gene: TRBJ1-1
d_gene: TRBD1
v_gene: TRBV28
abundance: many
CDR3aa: CASSTPKGAFTEAFF
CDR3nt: TGTGCCAGCAGTACTCCTAAGGGGGCATTCACTGAAGCTTTCTTT

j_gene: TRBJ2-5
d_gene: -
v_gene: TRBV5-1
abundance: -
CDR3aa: CASSLEGRSKETQYF
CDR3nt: TGCGCCAGCAGCTTGGAGGGCAGGAGCAAAGAGACCCAGTACTTC